One TCR beta chain is described in this entry. The clone's antigen remains unknown. No base-level quality is on record; no much larger clone is a single base apart. This sample is part of a study of blood T cell repertoires in COVID-19 (dated by TCRdb to 2018 to 2021). Study-wide context: Collaborator samples came from the United States, Italy and Spain and covered acute and convalescent phases of COVID-19. Deeply sampled blood TCRbeta repertoires from subjects exposed to, actively infected with, or recovered from COVID-19 were included in the dataset. The repertoires were released in a freely available public database intended as a resource for research on the immune response to SARS-CoV-2. Where available, HLA class I and class II types were taken from metadata supplied by the sample provider and were not determined by assay-based typing. A de-identified subject ID, COVID-19 status, age in years and sex were almost always included in the sample metadata. The material from the prospective study consisted of cDNA or gDNA derived from T cells, B-cell-depleted T cells, or PBMCs. The samples were drawn from the first 160 participants of the ongoing ImmuneRACE study and from 1,254 subjects provided by 6 global collaborators.

The immunoSEQ Assay, a bias-controlled multiplex PCR, was used to amplify TCRbeta CDR3 regions from genomic DNA. Per the authors' processing: Within the assay, amplification of reference gene primers was used to estimate how many nucleated cells each sample contained. Sequence reads were collapsed and filtered to measure the absolute abundance of every unique TCRbeta CDR3 rearrangement. Productive Simpson clonality was computed per sample as the square root of Simpson's diversity index over productive rearrangements. Imported from immuneACCESS, the table was reduced by TCRdb to in-frame sequences with V and J called. These copies leave out some clones; in studies compared against another copy, an unresolved V gene accounts for under half, and the cause of the remainder is not known. The DNA was the basis for D and trimming; V, J and clone size are from that table. The sample table lists about 52,000 clones, approximately 82% of them with a count of one. Roughly 7.1% of the sample is held by the ten biggest clonotypes.

Collaborating institutions collected whole blood in K2EDTA tubes following their own protocols. For TCRbeta analysis, collaborators shipped samples as frozen whole blood, isolated PBMCs, or DNA extracted from either of those sample types. Points the paper makes about the study in general: How much clinical and demographic metadata was included differed by source and by participant, and the metadata was provided uncurated.

Sequencing was done on a sample of peripheral blood. The sequence came from a man in his 70s with active COVID-19.

In nucleotides, the sequence is TGTGCCAGCAGTTGGGACAGGGGTTATAATTCACCCCTCCACTTT. It translates to CASSWDRGYNSPLHF. The chain is made from TRBV6-5 and TRBJ1-6; 10 central bases correspond to TRBD1. The CDR3 holds 15 amino acids from the cysteine to the phenylalanine. Only the CDR3 portion is preserved as DNA: 45 bases, with reading frame beginning at the first base. From V the trimming removes 4 bases and from J it removes 4 bases, while the gene matches leave 1 base of the junction unaccounted for. CDR1 and CDR2, per the germline V gene, are MNHEY and SVGAGI.